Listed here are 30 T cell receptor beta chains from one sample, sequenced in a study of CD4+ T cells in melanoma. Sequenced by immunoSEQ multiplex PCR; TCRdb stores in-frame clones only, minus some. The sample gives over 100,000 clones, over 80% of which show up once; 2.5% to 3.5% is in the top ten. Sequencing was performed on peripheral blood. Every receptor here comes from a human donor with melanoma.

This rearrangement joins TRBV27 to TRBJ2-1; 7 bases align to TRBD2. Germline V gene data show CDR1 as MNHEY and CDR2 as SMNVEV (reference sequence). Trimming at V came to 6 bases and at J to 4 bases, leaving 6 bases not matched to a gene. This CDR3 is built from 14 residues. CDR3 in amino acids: CASSKGLPYNEQFF. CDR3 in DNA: TGTGCCAGCAGCAAGGGACTACCGTACAATGAGCAGTTCTTC.

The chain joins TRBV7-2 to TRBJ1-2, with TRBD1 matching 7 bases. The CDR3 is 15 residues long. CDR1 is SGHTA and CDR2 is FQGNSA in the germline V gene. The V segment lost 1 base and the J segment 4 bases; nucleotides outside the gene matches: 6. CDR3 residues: CASSLVAGGAYGYTF. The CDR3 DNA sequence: TGTGCCAGCAGCTTAGTGGCAGGGGGGGCCTATGGCTACACCTTC.

CDR3: CASSSRTSGGYEQFF. The CDR3 nucleotides read TGTGCCAGCAGCTCGAGGACTAGCGGGGGCTATGAGCAGTTCTTC. The chain combines TRBV5-4 with TRBJ2-1; TRBD2 matches 13 bases. J was trimmed by 8 bases and V by 3 bases; bases with no gene match: 5. CDR3 length: 15 residues. The germline V gene encodes CDR1 SGHNT and CDR2 YYREEE (reference sequence).

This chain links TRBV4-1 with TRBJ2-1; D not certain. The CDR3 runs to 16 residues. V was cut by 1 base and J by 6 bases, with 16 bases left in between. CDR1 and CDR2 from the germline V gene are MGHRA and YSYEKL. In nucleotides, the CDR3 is TGCGCCAGCAGCCAAGTCTCATCCCTTGTGGGCAATGAGCAGTTCTTC. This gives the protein CASSQVSSLVGNEQFF.

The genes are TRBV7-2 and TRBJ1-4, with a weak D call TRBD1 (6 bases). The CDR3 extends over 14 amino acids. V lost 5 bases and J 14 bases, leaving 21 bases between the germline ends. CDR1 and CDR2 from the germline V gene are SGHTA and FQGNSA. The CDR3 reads CASSPRQAKGVLFF. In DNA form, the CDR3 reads TGTGCCAGCAGCCCGAGGCAGGCCAAGGGGGTTCTGTTTTTT.

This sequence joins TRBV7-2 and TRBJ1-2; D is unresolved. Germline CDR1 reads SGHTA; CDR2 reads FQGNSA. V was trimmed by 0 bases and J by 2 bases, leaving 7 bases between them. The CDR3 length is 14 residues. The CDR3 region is CASSLAVQNYGYTF. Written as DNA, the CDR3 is TGTGCCAGCAGCTTAGCGGTCCAAAACTATGGCTACACCTTC.

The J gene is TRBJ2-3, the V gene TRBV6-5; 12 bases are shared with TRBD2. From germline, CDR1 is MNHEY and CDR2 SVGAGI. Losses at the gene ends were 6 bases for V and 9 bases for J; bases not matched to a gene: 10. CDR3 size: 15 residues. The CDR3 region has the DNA TGTGCCAGCAGACTCACTAGCGGGAGGACCTCGACGCAGTATTTT. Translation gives CASRLTSGRTSTQYF.

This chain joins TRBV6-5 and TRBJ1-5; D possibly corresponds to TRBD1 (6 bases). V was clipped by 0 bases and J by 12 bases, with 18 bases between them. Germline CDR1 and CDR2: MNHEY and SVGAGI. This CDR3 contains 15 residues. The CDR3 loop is CASSYSATGLGLQHF. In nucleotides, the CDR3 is TGTGCCAGCAGTTACTCAGCGACAGGCCTCGGGCTCCAGCATTTT.

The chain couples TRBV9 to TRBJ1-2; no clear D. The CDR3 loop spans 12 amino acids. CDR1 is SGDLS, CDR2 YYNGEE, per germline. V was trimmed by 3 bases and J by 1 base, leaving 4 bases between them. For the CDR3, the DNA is TGTGCCAGCAGCGCCCTTAACTATGGCTACACCTTC. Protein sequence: CASSALNYGYTF.

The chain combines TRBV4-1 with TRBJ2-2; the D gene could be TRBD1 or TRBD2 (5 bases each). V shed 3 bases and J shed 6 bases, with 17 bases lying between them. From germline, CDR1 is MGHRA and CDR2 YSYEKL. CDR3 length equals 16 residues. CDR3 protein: CASSHRPGPQAGELFF. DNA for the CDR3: TGCGCCAGCAGCCATCGACCGGGACCCCAAGCCGGGGAGCTGTTTTTT.

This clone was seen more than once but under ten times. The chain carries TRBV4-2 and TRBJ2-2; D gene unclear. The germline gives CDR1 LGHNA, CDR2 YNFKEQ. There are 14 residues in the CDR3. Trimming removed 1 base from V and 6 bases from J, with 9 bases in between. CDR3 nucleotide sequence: TGTGCCAGCAGCCAAGGTCGGGCTCCCGGGGAGCTGTTTTTT. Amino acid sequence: CASSQGRAPGELFF.

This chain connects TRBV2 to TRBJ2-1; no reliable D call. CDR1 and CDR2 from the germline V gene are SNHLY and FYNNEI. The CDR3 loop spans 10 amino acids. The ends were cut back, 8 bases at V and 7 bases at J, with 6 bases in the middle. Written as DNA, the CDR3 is TGTGCCAGCGACGGGAATGAGCAGTTCTTC. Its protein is CASDGNEQFF.

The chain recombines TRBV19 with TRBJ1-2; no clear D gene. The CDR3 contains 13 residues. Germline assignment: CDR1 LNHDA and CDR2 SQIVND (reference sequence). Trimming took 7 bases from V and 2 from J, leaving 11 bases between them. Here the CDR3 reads CASNFFRNYGYTF. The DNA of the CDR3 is TGTGCCAGTAATTTTTTTCGGAACTATGGCTACACCTTC. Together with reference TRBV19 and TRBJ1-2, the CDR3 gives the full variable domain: DGGITQSPKYLFRKEGQNVTLSCEQNLNHDAMYWYRQDPGQGLRLIYYSQIVNDFQKGDIAEGYSVSREKKESFPLTVTSAQKNPTAFYLCASNFFRNYGYTFGSGTRLTVV.

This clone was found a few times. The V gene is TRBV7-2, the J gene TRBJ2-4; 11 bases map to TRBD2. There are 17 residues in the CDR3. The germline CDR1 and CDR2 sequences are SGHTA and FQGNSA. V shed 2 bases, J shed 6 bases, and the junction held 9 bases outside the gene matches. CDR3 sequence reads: CASSLIAGGVVGNIQYF. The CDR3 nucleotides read TGTGCCAGCAGCTTAATAGCGGGGGGGGTCGTGGGAAACATTCAGTACTTC.

The CDR3 DNA sequence: TGTGCCAGTAGTATTCTGCCTTTGGGCAATCAGCCCCAGCATTTT. It translates to CASSILPLGNQPQHF. This sequence joins TRBV19 and TRBJ1-5; D unclear. The CDR3 loop spans 15 amino acids. CDR1 LNHDA and CDR2 SQIVND come from the germline V gene (reference sequence). Trimming left V 3 bases short and J 2 bases short, with 11 bases between.

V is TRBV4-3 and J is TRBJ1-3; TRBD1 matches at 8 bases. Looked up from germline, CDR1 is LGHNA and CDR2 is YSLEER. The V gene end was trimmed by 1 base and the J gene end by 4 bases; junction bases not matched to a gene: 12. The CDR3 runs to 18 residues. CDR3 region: CASSQGGEQGEAGNTIYF. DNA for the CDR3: TGCGCCAGCAGCCAAGGAGGGGAACAGGGGGAGGCAGGAAACACCATATATTTT.

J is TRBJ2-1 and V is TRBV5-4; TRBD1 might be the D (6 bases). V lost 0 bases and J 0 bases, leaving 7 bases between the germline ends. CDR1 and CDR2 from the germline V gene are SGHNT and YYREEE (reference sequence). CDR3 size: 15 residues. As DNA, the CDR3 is TGTGCCAGCAGCTTGGGAGGGGGCTCCTACAATGAGCAGTTCTTC. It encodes CASSLGGGSYNEQFF.

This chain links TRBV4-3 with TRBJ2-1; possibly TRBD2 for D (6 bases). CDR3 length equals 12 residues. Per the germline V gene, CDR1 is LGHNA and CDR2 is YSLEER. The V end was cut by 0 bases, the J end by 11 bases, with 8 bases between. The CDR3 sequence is CASSQEGGKQFF. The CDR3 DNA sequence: TGCGCCAGCAGCCAAGAGGGGGGAAAGCAGTTCTTC.

The DNA for the CDR3 is TGCGCCAGCAGCTTGGCCCTGGGCAGATCAAACTATGGCTACACCTTC. Amino acids: CASSLALGRSNYGYTF. The chain combines TRBV5-1 with TRBJ1-2; D not certain. CDR3 size: 16 residues. Looked up from germline, CDR1 is SGHRS and CDR2 is YFSETQ. Trimming took off 0 bases at V and 2 bases at J, with 14 bases between the two ends. Variable domain in full (rest from reference TRBV5-1 and TRBJ1-2): KAGVTQTPRYLIKTRGQQVTLSCSPISGHRSVSWYQQTPGQGLQFLFEYFSETQRNKGNFPGRFSGRQFSNSRSEMNVSTLELGDSALYLCASSLALGRSNYGYTFGSGTRLTVV.

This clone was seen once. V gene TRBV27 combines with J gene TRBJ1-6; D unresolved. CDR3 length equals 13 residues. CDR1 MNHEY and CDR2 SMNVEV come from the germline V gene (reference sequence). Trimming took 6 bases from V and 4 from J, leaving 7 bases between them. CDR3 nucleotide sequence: TGTGCCAGCAGATGGGGTTATAATTCACCCCTCCACTTT. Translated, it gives CASRWGYNSPLHF.

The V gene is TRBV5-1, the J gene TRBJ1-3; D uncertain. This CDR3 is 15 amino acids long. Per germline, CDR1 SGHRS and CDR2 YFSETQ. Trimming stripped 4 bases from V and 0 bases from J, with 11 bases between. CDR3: CASSPGPTSGNTIYF. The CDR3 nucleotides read TGCGCCAGCAGCCCCGGACCGACCTCTGGAAACACCATATATTTT.

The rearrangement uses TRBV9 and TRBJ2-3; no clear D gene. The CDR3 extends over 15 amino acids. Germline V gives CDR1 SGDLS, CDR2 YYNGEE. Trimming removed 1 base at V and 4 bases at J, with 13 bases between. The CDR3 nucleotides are TGTGCCAGCAGCGTATTTACAGATGGGTCAGATACGCAGTATTTT. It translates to CASSVFTDGSDTQYF.

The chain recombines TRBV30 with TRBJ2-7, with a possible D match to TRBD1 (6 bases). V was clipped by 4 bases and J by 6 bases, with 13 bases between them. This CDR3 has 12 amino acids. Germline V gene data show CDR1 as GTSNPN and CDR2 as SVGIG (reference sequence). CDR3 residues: CAWTSSGVEQYF. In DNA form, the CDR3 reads TGTGCCTGGACCTCATCAGGGGTCGAGCAGTACTTC.

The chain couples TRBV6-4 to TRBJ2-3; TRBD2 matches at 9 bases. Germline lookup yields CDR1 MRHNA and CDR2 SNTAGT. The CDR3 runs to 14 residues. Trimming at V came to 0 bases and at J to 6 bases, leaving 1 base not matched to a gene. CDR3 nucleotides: TGTGCCAGCAGTGACTCGGGACTAGCCGATACGCAGTATTTT. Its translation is CASSDSGLADTQYF.

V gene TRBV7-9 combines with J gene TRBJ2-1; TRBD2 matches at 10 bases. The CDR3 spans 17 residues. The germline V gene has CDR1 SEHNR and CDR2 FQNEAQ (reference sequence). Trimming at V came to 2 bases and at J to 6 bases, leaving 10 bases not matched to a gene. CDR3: CASSLSQRSGGANEQFF. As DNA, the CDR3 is TGTGCCAGCAGCTTATCCCAAAGAAGCGGGGGGGCCAATGAGCAGTTCTTC. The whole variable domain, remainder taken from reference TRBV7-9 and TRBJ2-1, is DTGVSQNPRHKITKRGQNVTFRCDPISEHNRLYWYRQTLGQGPEFLTYFQNEAQLEKSRLLSDRFSAERPKGSFSTLEIQRTEQGDSAMYLCASSLSQRSGGANEQFFGPGTRLTVL.

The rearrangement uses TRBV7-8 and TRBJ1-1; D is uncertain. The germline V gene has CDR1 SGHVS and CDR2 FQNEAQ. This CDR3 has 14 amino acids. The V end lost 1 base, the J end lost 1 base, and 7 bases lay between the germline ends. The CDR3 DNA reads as TGTGCCAGCAGCTTAGTGTGGGGGAACACTGAAGCTTTCTTT. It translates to CASSLVWGNTEAFF.

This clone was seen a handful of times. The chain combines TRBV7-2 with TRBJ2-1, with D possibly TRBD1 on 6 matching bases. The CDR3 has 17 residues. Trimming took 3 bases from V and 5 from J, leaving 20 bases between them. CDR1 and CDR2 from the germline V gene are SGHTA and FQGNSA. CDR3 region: CASSLGGGITANNEQFF. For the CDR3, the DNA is TGTGCCAGCAGCTTGGGTGGGGGCATAACAGCGAACAATGAGCAGTTCTTC.

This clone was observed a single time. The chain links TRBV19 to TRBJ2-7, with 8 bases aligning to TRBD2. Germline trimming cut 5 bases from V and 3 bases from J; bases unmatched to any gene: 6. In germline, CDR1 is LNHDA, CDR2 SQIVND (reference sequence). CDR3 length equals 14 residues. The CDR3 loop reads CASSPAGDNYEQYF. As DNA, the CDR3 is TGTGCCAGTAGTCCAGCGGGAGATAACTACGAGCAGTACTTC.

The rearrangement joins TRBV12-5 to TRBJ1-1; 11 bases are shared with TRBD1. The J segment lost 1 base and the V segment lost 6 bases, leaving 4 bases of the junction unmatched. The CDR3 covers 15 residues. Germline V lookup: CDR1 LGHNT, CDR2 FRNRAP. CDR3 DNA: TGTGCTAGTGGCATCGGACAGGGGGCGAACACTGAAGCTTTCTTT. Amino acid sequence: CASGIGQGANTEAFF.

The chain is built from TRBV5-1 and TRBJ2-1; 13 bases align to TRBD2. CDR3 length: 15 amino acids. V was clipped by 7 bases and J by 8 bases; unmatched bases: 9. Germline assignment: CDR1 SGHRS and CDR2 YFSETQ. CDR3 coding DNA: TGCGCCAGCTCTAAAGGGACTAGCGGGGACTATGAGCAGTTCTTC. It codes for CASSKGTSGDYEQFF.